Following are 14 T cell receptor beta chains from one sample sequenced in a study of T-cell reconstitution after alpha-beta-depleted transplantation in children. Preparing the TCRbeta library involved the use of unique molecular identifiers. One entry per CDR3 protein results from TCRdb running MiXCR on the PCR reads. This table holds about 830,000 distinct CDR3 sequences, around 17% found once. This specimen consisted of PBMCs, mostly from graft donor cells, obtained 360 days after TCRalphabeta/CD19-depleted stem cell transplant. These TCRs come from a male patient aged 10-17 years who had a stem cell transplant for acute lymphoblastic leukemia, so the T cells may come from the graft donor.

This clonotype was counted only a few times. The V and J genes are TRBV5-1 and TRBJ2-7; maybe TRBD1 (6 bases). Germline V gene lookup returns CDR1 SGHRS and CDR2 YFSETQ. The CDR3 length is 14 residues. The V gene lost 8 bases and the J gene lost 0 bases, with 15 bases spanning the gap. This chain's CDR3 is CASGRQDFSYEQYF. The CDR3 DNA sequence: TGCGCCAGTGGCCGACAGGATTTCTCCTACGAGCAGTACTTC.

This chain links TRBV7-9 with TRBJ1-1; unclear D gene. Germline lookup yields CDR1 SEHNR and CDR2 FQNEAQ (reference sequence). Trimming took 1 base from V and 4 from J, leaving 10 bases between them. The CDR3 spans 14 residues. CDR3 DNA sequence: TGTGCCAGCAGCTTAGGTGGGGAGGCCACTGAAGCTTTCTTT. As protein: CASSLGGEATEAFF.

The CDR3 protein is CASSRTGELMNTEAFF. The CDR3 nucleotides read TGTGCCAGCTCACGGACAGGGGAACTAATGAACACTGAAGCTTTCTTT. The V call is TRBV18, the J call TRBJ1-1, with TRBD1 matching over 9 bases. The germline CDR1 and CDR2 sequences are KGHSH and LQKENI. The length of the CDR3 is 16 residues. V lost 4 bases to trimming and J lost 0 bases; unmatched junction nucleotides: 6.

This clonotype was found a few times. The CDR3 loop reads CSVEEGSEQFF. In nucleotides, the CDR3 is TGCAGCGTTGAAGAAGGTAGTGAGCAGTTCTTC. The rearrangement uses TRBV29-1 and TRBJ2-1; D remains unclear. The CDR3 is 11 residues long. Germline V CDR1 and CDR2: SQVTM, ANQGSEA. Between the trimmed V and J ends, which lost 0 bases and 9 bases, there was a span of 6 bases.

This clonotype was seen more than once but under ten times. The chain employs TRBV7-8 and TRBJ2-1; 11 bases fit TRBD2. CDR1 and CDR2 from the germline V gene are SGHVS and FQNEAQ. J lost 1 base, V lost 4 bases, and 6 bases had no gene match. The CDR3 consists of 17 residues. The CDR3: CASSSFSGRGSYNEQFF. In DNA, the CDR3 is TGTGCCAGCAGCTCCTTTAGCGGGAGGGGATCCTACAATGAGCAGTTCTTC.

Ten or more counts support this clonotype. This may be a read error, as it is one base from a much larger clone. The CDR3: CASRRTGTYEQYF. The CDR3 DNA follows: TGCGCCAGCAGAAGGACAGGGACCTACGAGCAGTACTTC. This rearrangement joins TRBV5-1 to TRBJ2-7; TRBD1 matches 8 bases. The trim removed 5 bases at V and 2 bases at J, leaving 3 bases unmatched. The germline gives CDR1 SGHRS, CDR2 YFSETQ. The CDR3 extends over 13 amino acids.

The chain is built from TRBV3-1 and TRBJ1-1; D unresolved. Germline CDR1 and CDR2: LGHDT and YNNKEL (reference sequence). This CDR3 region has 15 residues. Between the trimmed V and J ends, which lost 3 bases and 11 bases, there was a span of 22 bases. The CDR3 sequence is CASSQEGTSKLRAFF. Written as DNA, the CDR3 is TGTGCCAGCAGCCAGGAAGGTACTAGTAAACTTCGTGCTTTCTTT. The full variable domain, rest sourced from reference TRBV3-1 and TRBJ1-1, is DTAVSQTPKYLVTQMGNDKSIKCEQNLGHDTMYWYKQDSKKFLKIMFSYNNKELIINETVPNRFSPKSPDKAHLNLHINSLELGDSAVYFCASSQEGTSKLRAFFGQGTRLTVV.

The V call is TRBV9, the J call TRBJ2-1, with D possibly being TRBD2 (6 bases). V lost 3 bases, J lost 8 bases, and 15 bases lay in between. CDR1 is SGDLS and CDR2 is YYNGEE in the germline V gene. The CDR3 extends over 14 amino acids. The CDR3 is CASSERGLPHEQFF. The DNA for the CDR3 is TGTGCCAGCAGCGAGAGAGGACTACCGCATGAGCAGTTCTTC.

This clonotype was counted ten times or more. The chain uses TRBV12-3 or TRBV12-4 and TRBJ2-1; 10 bases match TRBD2. The V gene end was trimmed by 6 bases and the J gene end by 3 bases; junction bases not matched to a gene: 11. The CDR3 consists of 17 residues. CDR3 protein: CASSNRQREGLYNEQFF. The CDR3 nucleotides read TGTGCCAGCAGCAATCGTCAGCGGGAGGGCCTCTACAATGAGCAGTTCTTC.

This clonotype was detected only a few times. V and J are TRBV12-3 or TRBV12-4 and TRBJ2-2; the match to TRBD2 covers 8 bases. With 3 bases clipped from V and 4 bases from J, the junction kept 4 bases outside the gene matches. This CDR3 comprises 15 residues. The CDR3: CASSLASGFTGELFF. The CDR3 DNA follows: TGTGCCAGCAGTTTGGCTAGCGGGTTCACCGGGGAGCTGTTTTTT.

Many counts were recorded for this clonotype. The chain combines TRBV29-1 with TRBJ2-7; no definite D call. V lost 4 bases, J lost 3 bases, and 13 bases lay in between. The CDR3 extends over 13 amino acids. Germline CDR1 reads SQVTM; CDR2 reads ANQGSEA. The CDR3 loop reads CSVVLQFNYEQYF. CDR3 nucleotides: TGCAGCGTTGTTTTACAGTTTAACTACGAGCAGTACTTC.

The sample holds a few counts of this clonotype. This chain connects TRBV29-1 to TRBJ2-1; 10 nucleotides agree with TRBD2. The germline CDR1 and CDR2 sequences are SQVTM and ANQGSEA. V gave up 1 base and J gave up 3 bases; unmatched junction bases: 6. This CDR3 is built from 16 residues. In nucleotides, the CDR3 is TGCAGCGTTGAAGGGCTAGCGGGAGTGGGCTACAATGAGCAGTTCTTC. Protein: CSVEGLAGVGYNEQFF.

The chain has TRBV24-1 and TRBJ2-1; 8 bases agree with TRBD2. The junction had 7 bases not matched to a gene; V was cut back by 4 bases and J by 9 bases. Germline assignment: CDR1 KGHDR and CDR2 SFDVKD. This CDR3 contains 14 residues. Here the CDR3 DNA reads TGTGCCACCAGTGAATCAAGCGGGAGCAGTGAGCAGTTCTTC. Residues: CATSESSGSSEQFF.

This clonotype occurred many times. V and J are TRBV9 and TRBJ2-7; 10 bases map to TRBD2. V shed 0 bases and J 2 bases; nucleotides not matched to a gene: 5. CDR3 size: 16 residues. Germline V lookup: CDR1 SGDLS, CDR2 YYNGEE. The CDR3 loop is CASSVGAGGMAYEQYF. CDR3 in DNA: TGTGCCAGCAGCGTAGGAGCGGGAGGGATGGCCTACGAGCAGTACTTC.